This T cell receptor beta chain was identified during a study of T cells in Graves' hyperthyroidism and ophthalmopathy. Study-wide background: Peripheral blood sampling occurred at initial diagnosis, before any treatment.

Hyperthyroidism patients were newly diagnosed, had disease duration under 2 months, and were aged 18 to 65 years. The PBMCs studied were ones that came from about 10 ml fresh peripheral blood. Study observations and caveats: Within blood appeared most thyroid clonotypes that had expanded above 0.001.

Amplification targeted TCR beta CDR3 regions from RNA transcripts. The TCR CDR3 was amplified in a first-round RT-PCR using the HTBI primer set. Using its own MiXCR run on the multiplex PCR reads, TCRdb lists one record per CDR3 protein. The sample shows some 370,000 distinct CDR3 sequences, approximately 18% of them seen only once. Looked up from germline, CDR1 is SGHRS and CDR2 is YFSETQ. CDR3 length: 16 amino acids. Trimming took off 0 bases at V and 8 bases at J, with 17 bases between the two ends. This clonotype was found a few times. Its antigen is unknown. The receptor's source is a woman aged 25 to 45 with Graves' hyperthyroidism that later progressed to Graves' ophthalmopathy. Sequencing used blood. The chain joins TRBV5-1 to TRBJ1-4, with D hard to call. This CDR3 is CASSLGGDASAEKLFF. CDR3 DNA: TGCGCCAGCAGCTTGGGAGGTGACGCCTCGGCCGAAAAACTGTTTTTT. The variable domain in full, completed from reference TRBV5-1 and TRBJ1-4, reads KAGVTQTPRYLIKTRGQQVTLSCSPISGHRSVSWYQQTPGQGLQFLFEYFSETQRNKGNFPGRFSGRQFSNSRSEMNVSTLELGDSALYLCASSLGGDASAEKLFFGSGTQLSVL.